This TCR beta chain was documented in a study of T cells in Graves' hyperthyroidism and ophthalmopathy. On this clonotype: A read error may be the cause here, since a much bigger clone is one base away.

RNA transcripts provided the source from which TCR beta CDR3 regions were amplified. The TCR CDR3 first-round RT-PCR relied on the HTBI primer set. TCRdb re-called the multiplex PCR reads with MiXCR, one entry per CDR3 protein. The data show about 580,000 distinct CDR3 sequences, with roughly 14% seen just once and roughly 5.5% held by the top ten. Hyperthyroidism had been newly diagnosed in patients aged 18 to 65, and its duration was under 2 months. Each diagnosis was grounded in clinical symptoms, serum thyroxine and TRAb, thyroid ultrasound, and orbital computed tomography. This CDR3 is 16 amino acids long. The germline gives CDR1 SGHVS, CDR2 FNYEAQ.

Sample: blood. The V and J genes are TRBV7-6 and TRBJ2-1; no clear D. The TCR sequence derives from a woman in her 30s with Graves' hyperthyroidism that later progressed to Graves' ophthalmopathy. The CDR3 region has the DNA TGTGCCAGCAGCTCCTCCCCCCGGACGCCCTCCAATGAGAAGTTCTTC. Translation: CASSSSPRTPSNEKFF.